What follows is one T cell receptor beta chain and its context. Antigen specificity is unknown. Primers: 60 Vbeta forward and 13 Jbeta reverse. Here immunoSEQ multiplex PCR was the method, and the copy in TCRdb shows in-frame clones only, minus some. The top ten hold about 2.1% of the sample, which has 95,000 to 100,000 clones, about 70% seen once. The V segment lost 8 bases and the J segment 1 base; nucleotides outside the gene matches: 4. Germline CDR1 reads SGDLS; CDR2 reads YYNGEE. CDR3 size: 13 residues. This sample is part of a study of cytomegalovirus exposure and HLA in healthy donors. Notes on the study in general: In a later analysis, TCR beta V- and J-gene trimming was associated with a missense DCLRE1C variant. In a later analysis, at a false discovery rate of 0.05, about 16,000 TCR beta sequences matched HLA alleles. Reports state that TCR beta sequences accurately predicted most subjects' HLA-A and HLA-B alleles. TCR beta chains associated with HLA were, in a later analysis, more clonally expanded than equally common others.

This clonotype was obtained from a woman between 35 and 50 years old in good health and CMV-seronegative. The sequenced material came from PBMCs. The rearrangement links TRBV9 to TRBJ2-7; 9 nucleotides agree with TRBD1. The DNA for the CDR3 is TGTGCCAGTGGGACAGGGAAGTCCTACGAGCAGTACTTC. This encodes CASGTGKSYEQYF. Full variable domain (remainder filled in from reference TRBV9 and TRBJ2-7): DSGVTQTPKHLITATGQRVTLRCSPRSGDLSVYWYQQSLDQGLQFLIQYYNGEERAKGNILERFSAQQFPDLHSELNLSSLELGDSALYFCASGTGKSYEQYFGPGTRLTVT.